One and the same sample provided the 14 T cell receptor beta chains below, sequenced in a study of blood T cell repertoires in COVID-19. The method was immunoSEQ multiplex PCR; TCRdb's version includes in-frame clones alone and lacks a portion of them. The sample includes around 47,000 clones, around 90% of them seen just once. The specimen was peripheral blood. The receptors shown here come from a woman of 80 years or more in a cohort sampled during active or convalescent COVID-19.

The chain employs TRBV9 and TRBJ2-7; 11 bases fit TRBD2. The V segment lost 0 bases and the J segment 6 bases; nucleotides outside the gene matches: 8. CDR3 size: 16 residues. The V gene's germline CDR1 is SGDLS and CDR2 YYNGEE. CDR3 sequence reads: CASSVGGSGGVSEQYF. The CDR3, as DNA: TGTGCCAGCAGCGTAGGCGGTAGCGGGGGGGTGAGCGAGCAGTACTTC.

The CDR3 here is CAWSGGSGANVLTF. CDR3 sequence (DNA): TGTGCCTGGAGTGGCGGCTCTGGGGCCAACGTCCTGACTTTC. This chain uses TRBV30 with TRBJ2-6, with unresolved D. In germline, CDR1 is GTSNPN, CDR2 SVGIG (reference sequence). Trimming shortened V by 1 base and J by 0 bases, and 4 bases separated the two germline ends. CDR3 length equals 14 residues.

The rearrangement joins TRBV7-2 to TRBJ2-1, with 16 bases matching TRBD2. V was pared by 4 bases and J by 10 bases, with 7 bases of the junction left unmatched. The germline V gene has CDR1 SGHTA and CDR2 FQGNSA. CDR3 length: 16 residues. The DNA for the CDR3 is TGTGCCAGCAGCTCCTCCGGGACTAGCGGGAGGGGGGAGCAGTTCTTC. This codes for CASSSSGTSGRGEQFF.

In this sample, this clone turned up a few times. The chain employs TRBV2 and TRBJ1-1, with TRBD1 as a possible D gene (6 bases). The V and J ends lost 4 bases and 1 base respectively, with 7 bases between them. Germline loops: CDR1 SNHLY, CDR2 FYNNEI. The CDR3 runs to 13 residues. The CDR3 loop is CASSGTANTEAFF. For the CDR3, the DNA is TGTGCCAGCAGTGGGACAGCGAACACTGAAGCTTTCTTT.

This clone was detected only once. CDR3 coding DNA: TGTGCCAGCAGCCCTCGGACTAGCGGGAGGGCCATAGATACGCAGTATTTT. Protein sequence: CASSPRTSGRAIDTQYF. The rearrangement joins TRBV7-2 to TRBJ2-3; 15 positions match TRBD2. The CDR3 consists of 17 residues. Germline-derived CDR1 and CDR2 are SGHTA and FQGNSA. The junction had 8 bases not matched to a gene; V was cut back by 5 bases and J by 5 bases.

The chain uses TRBV6-2 or TRBV6-3 and TRBJ2-7; no firm D call. V shed 2 bases and J shed 10 bases, with 12 bases lying between them. The length of the CDR3 is 12 residues. CDR1 and CDR2 from the germline V gene are MNHEY and SVGEGT. Written as DNA, the CDR3 is TGTGCCAGCAGTTACGCCGGTTTTCTTCAGTACTTC. This gives the protein CASSYAGFLQYF.

The sample holds a few counts of this clone. The chain combines TRBV10-1 with TRBJ2-3, with 11 bases matching TRBD2. This CDR3 is built from 15 residues. CDR1 WNHNN and CDR2 SYGVQD come from the germline V gene (reference sequence). The J segment lost 6 bases and the V segment lost 4 bases, leaving 6 bases of the junction unmatched. Here the CDR3 reads CASSAGPSGRDTQYF. Here the CDR3 DNA reads TGCGCCAGCAGTGCTGGGCCTAGCGGGAGGGATACGCAGTATTTT.

The chain couples TRBV6-4 to TRBJ1-1; D might be TRBD1 (6 bases). Trimming stripped 5 bases from V and 5 bases from J, with 12 bases between. CDR1 and CDR2 from the germline V gene are MRHNA and SNTAGT. CDR3 size: 13 residues. The DNA for the CDR3 is TGTGCCAGCAGTTCGACAGGAAGAACTGAAGCTTTCTTT. As protein: CASSSTGRTEAFF.

This chain links TRBV3-1 (or the pseudogene TRBV3-2) with TRBJ2-2; perhaps TRBD1 as D (5 bases). In germline, CDR1 is LGHDT, CDR2 YNNKEL (reference sequence). V lost 4 bases and J lost 5, with 14 bases in between. This CDR3 contains 15 residues. CDR3 amino acids: CASSRGASRTGELFF. In DNA form, the CDR3 reads TGTGCCAGCAGCCGTGGGGCTTCCAGGACCGGGGAGCTGTTTTTT.

V and J are TRBV19 and TRBJ1-2; no firm D call. Trimming took 0 bases from V and 6 from J, leaving 11 bases between them. This CDR3 region has 14 residues. The germline CDR1 and CDR2 sequences are LNHDA and SQIVND (reference sequence). This CDR3 is CASSIDSMEHGYTF. The CDR3 nucleotides are TGTGCCAGTAGTATAGACAGCATGGAGCATGGCTACACCTTC.

J is TRBJ2-2 and V is TRBV6-5, with 8 bases that match TRBD2. Germline V gene sequence: CDR1 MNHEY, CDR2 SVGAGI. Trimming removed 7 bases from V and 5 bases from J; junction bases left unmatched: 6. CDR3 length: 14 residues. CDR3 region: CASNPGGRTGELFF. The DNA for the CDR3 is TGTGCCAGCAACCCGGGAGGGCGTACCGGGGAGCTGTTTTTT.

V is TRBV2 and J is TRBJ2-5; D gene uncertain. The V gene lost 6 bases and the J gene lost 2 bases, with 7 bases spanning the gap. The CDR3 is made up of 12 amino acids. Germline V CDR1 and CDR2: SNHLY, FYNNEI. CDR3 loop: CASRQLQETQYF. The CDR3 DNA follows: TGTGCCAGCAGACAGCTACAAGAGACCCAGTACTTC.

This chain uses TRBV24-1 with TRBJ2-3, with TRBD2 matching 12 bases. With 5 bases clipped from V and 5 bases from J, the junction kept 10 bases outside the gene matches. The length of the CDR3 is 17 residues. Germline loops: CDR1 KGHDR, CDR2 SFDVKD. CDR3 protein: CATSGLAGAPLGDTQYF. The CDR3 region has the DNA TGTGCCACCAGTGGACTAGCGGGAGCCCCGCTCGGAGATACGCAGTATTTT.

The CDR3, as DNA: TGTGCCAGCTCATCACAAAACTTGAACACTGAAGCTTTCTTT. Residues: CASSSQNLNTEAFF. This rearrangement joins TRBV18 to TRBJ1-1; D call uncertain. Germline values: CDR1 KGHSH, CDR2 LQKENI. V lost 5 bases and J 0 bases, leaving 10 bases between the germline ends. The CDR3 loop spans 14 amino acids.